This T cell receptor (beta chain) was identified during a study of healthy donors' naive CD4 and CD8 T cells. Study details: All functional IMGT TCR alpha variants were covered by new primers.

Each TCR library used about 500 ng of total RNA and a linear amplification protocol. TCRdb re-called the reads through MiXCR, storing one row per CDR3 protein. The sample shows about 180,000 distinct CDR3 sequences, 65% to 75% of them seen only once. Deletions cut 6 bases from V and 6 bases from J, with 12 bases between. Germline CDR1 is SQVTM and CDR2 is ANQGSEA. The CDR3 is 12 residues long. Study results and limitations: Positive CDR3 charge linked to CD4+ cells, negative to CD8+ cells.

On this clonotype: The antigen is undetermined.

The chain is built from TRBV29-1 and TRBJ2-1; D possibly corresponds to TRBD2 (6 bases). The sample taken for sequencing was naive CD4+ and CD8+ T cells sorted from blood, pooled from several donors. The TCR originated in a pool of human donors in good health; the sample pools cells from several healthy donors. CDR3 in amino acids: CSVRMRGNEQFF. The CDR3 DNA is TGCAGCGTCAGGATGCGGGGCAATGAGCAGTTCTTC.